This record looks at one T cell receptor (beta chain) sequence and its context. This sample is part of a study of shared clonotypes between healthy human individuals. The CDR3 length is 15 residues. The germline V and J ends were trimmed by 7 bases and 0 bases, with 15 bases remaining between them. The germline V gene encodes CDR1 MDHEN and CDR2 SYDVKM. Profiled with immunoSEQ multiplex PCR; TCRdb holds only in-frame clones, not every one. The sample records over a million clones, around three quarters being singletons. This chain connects TRBV28 to TRBJ1-2; weak D call: TRBD1 (5 bases). The source of this sequence is a young man in good health. Some clones in this sample may be carry-over from other donors' samples. The sequenced sample consisted of memory CD4+ T cells from PBMCs. Documented subset: CD45RA-negative fraction. In nucleotides, the CDR3 is TGTGCCAGCAAACAAGGGGCGAATCCTAACTATGGCTACACCTTC. It codes for CASKQGANPNYGYTF.